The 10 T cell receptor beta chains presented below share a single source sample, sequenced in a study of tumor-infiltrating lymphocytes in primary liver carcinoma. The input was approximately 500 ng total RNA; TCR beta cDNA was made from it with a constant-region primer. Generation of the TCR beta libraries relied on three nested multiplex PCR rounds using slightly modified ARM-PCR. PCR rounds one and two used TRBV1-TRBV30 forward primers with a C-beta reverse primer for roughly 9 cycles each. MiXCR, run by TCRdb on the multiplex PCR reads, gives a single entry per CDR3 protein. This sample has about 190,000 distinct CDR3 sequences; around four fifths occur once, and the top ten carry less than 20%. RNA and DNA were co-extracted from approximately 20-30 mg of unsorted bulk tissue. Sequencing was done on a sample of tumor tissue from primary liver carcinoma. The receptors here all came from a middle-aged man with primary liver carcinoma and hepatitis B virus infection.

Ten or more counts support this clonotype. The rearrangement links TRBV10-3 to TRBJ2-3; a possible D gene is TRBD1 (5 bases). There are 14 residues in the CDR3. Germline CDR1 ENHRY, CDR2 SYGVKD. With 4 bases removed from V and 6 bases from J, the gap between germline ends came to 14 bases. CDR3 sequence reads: CAISVGQTRDTQYF. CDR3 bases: TGTGCCATCAGTGTAGGACAAACCCGGGATACGCAGTATTTT.

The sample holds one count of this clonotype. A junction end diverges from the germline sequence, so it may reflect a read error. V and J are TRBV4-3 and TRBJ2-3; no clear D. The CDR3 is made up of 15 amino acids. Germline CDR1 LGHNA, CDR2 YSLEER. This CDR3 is CASSRDLNTPDKQYF. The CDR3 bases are TGCGCCAGCAGCCGAGATTTAAACACCCCAGATAAGCAGTATTTT.

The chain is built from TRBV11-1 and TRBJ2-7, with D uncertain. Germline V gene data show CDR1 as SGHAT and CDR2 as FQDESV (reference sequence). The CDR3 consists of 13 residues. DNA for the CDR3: TGTGGTAACAGCCCGCGTTCGGGCTACAGGCAGTACTTC. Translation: CGNSPRSGYRQYF.

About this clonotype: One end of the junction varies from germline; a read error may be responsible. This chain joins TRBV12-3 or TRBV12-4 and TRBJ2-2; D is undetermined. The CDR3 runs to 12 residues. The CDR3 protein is CPRSLVPGELFF. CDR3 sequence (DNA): TGTCCCAGGAGTTTGGTCCCCGGGGAGCTGTTTTTT.

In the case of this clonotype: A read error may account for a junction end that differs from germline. CDR3 in amino acids: CTSSNSGRFIDTQYF. In DNA, the CDR3 is TGCACCAGCAGCAATAGCGGGAGATTTATAGATACGCAGTATTTT. The rearrangement links TRBV11-2 to TRBJ2-3; 9 bases are a match to TRBD2. CDR3 size: 15 residues. Germline loops: CDR1 SGHAT, CDR2 FQNNGV.

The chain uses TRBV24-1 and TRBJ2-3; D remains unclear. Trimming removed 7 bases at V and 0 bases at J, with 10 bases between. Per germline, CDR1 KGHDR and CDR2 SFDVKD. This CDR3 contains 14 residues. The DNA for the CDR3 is TGTGCCACCAGCGCGAACCGAAGCACAGATACGCAGTATTTT. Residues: CATSANRSTDTQYF.

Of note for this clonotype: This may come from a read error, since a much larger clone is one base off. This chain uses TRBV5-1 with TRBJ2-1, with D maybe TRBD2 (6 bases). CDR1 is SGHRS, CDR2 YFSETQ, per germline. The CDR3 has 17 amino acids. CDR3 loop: CASSSGLAVRSYNEKFF. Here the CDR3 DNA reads TGCGCCAGCAGCTCCGGTTTAGCGGTCCGCTCCTACAATGAGAAGTTCTTC.

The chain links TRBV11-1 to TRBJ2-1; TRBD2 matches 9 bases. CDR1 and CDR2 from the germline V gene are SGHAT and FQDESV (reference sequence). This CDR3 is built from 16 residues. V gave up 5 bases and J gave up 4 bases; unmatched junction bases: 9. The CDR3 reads CASSPVAGAYYNEQFF. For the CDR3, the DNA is TGTGCCAGCAGCCCCGTAGCGGGAGCCTATTACAATGAGCAGTTCTTC.

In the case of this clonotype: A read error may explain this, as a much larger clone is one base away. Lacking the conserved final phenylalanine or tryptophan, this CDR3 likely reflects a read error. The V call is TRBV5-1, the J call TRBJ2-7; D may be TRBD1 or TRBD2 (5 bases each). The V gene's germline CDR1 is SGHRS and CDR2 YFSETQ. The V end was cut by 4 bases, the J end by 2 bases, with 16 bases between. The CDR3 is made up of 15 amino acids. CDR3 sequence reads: CASSGSSQGPYEQYS. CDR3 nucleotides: TGCGCCAGCAGCGGGTCGTCGCAGGGACCCTACGAGCAGTACTCC.

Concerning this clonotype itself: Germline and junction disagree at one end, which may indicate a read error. The CDR3, as DNA: TGTACCAGCAGCAACACCGCTCGAGAGCTGTTTTTT. This translates into CTSSNTARELFF. The rearrangement uses TRBV5-6 and TRBJ2-2; D is unclear. Germline V gene sequence: CDR1 SGHDT, CDR2 YYEEEE. The CDR3 totals 12 residues.